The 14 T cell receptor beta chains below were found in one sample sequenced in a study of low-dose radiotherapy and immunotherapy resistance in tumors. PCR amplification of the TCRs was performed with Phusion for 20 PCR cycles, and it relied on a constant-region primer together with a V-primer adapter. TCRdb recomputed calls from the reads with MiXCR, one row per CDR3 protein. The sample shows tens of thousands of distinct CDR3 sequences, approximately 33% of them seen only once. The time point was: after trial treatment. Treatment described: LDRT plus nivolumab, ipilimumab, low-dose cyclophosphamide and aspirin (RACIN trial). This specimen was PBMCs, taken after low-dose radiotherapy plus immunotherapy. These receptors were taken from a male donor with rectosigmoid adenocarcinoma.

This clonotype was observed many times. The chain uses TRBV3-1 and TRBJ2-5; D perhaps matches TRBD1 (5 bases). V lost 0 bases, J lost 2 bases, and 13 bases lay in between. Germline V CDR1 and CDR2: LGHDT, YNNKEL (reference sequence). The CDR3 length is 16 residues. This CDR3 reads CASSQEIRALQETQYF. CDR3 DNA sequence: TGTGCCAGCAGCCAAGAAATCAGGGCCCTACAAGAGACCCAGTACTTC.

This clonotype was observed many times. The CDR3 protein is CASSLRLDRGQTQYF. The CDR3 DNA reads as TGTGCCAGCAGCCTTCGCTTAGACAGGGGGCAGACCCAGTACTTC. The chain links TRBV4-2 to TRBJ2-5, with TRBD1 matching 10 bases. This CDR3 comprises 15 residues. Germline V gene data show CDR1 as LGHNA and CDR2 as YNFKEQ. The ends lost 4 bases at V and 6 bases at J; junction bases unmatched: 8.

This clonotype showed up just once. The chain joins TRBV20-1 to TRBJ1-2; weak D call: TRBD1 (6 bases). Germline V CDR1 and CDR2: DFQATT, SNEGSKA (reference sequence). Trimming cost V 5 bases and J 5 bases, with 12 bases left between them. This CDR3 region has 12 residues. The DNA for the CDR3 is TGCAGTGCTCAACAGGGTCGGTATGGCTACACCTTC. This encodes CSAQQGRYGYTF.

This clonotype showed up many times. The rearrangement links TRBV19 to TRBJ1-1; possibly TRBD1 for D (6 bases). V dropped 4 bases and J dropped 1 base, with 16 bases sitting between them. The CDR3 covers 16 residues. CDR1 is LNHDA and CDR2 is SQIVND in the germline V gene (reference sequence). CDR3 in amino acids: CASSRGIDRQNTEAFF. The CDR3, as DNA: TGTGCCAGTAGTAGAGGAATCGACAGGCAGAACACTGAAGCTTTCTTT.

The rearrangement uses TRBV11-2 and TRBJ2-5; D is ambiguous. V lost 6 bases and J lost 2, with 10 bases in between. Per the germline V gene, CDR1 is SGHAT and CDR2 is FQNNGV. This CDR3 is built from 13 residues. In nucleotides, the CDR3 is TGTGCCAGCAGTCGAGGTTGGCAAGAGACCCAGTACTTC. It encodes CASSRGWQETQYF.

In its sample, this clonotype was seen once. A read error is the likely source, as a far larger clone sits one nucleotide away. This CDR3 is CSASRRGIYNEQYF. DNA for the CDR3: TGCAGTGCTAGTAGGCGGGGGATCTACAATGAGCAGTACTTC. V gene TRBV20-1 combines with J gene TRBJ2-5; 7 bases match TRBD2. The CDR3 extends over 14 amino acids. Germline CDR1 reads DFQATT; CDR2 reads SNEGSKA (reference sequence). The trim removed 3 bases at V and 11 bases at J, leaving 15 bases unmatched.

The DNA for the CDR3 is TGCGCCAGCAGCCAGACAGTAACCTCCTACAATGAGCAGTTCTTC. It specifies CASSQTVTSYNEQFF. The V call is TRBV4-3, the J call TRBJ2-1, with a tentative D call TRBD1 (5 bases). V shed 3 bases and J shed 0 bases, with 9 bases lying between them. Germline V gene sequence: CDR1 LGHNA, CDR2 YSLEER. The CDR3 is 15 amino acids.

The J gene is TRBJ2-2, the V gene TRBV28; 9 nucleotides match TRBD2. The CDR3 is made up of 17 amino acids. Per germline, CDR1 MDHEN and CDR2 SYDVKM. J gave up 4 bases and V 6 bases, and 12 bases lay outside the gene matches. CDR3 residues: CASSPLAQLAGTGELFF. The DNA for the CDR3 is TGTGCCAGCAGCCCGCTGGCGCAACTAGCGGGCACCGGGGAGCTGTTTTTT.

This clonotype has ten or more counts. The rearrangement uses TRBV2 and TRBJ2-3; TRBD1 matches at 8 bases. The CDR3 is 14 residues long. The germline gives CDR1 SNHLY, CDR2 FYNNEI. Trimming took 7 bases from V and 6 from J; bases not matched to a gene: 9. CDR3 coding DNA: TGTGCCAGCAAGGACAGGGAGAGGGGGGATACGCAGTATTTT. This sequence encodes CASKDRERGDTQYF.

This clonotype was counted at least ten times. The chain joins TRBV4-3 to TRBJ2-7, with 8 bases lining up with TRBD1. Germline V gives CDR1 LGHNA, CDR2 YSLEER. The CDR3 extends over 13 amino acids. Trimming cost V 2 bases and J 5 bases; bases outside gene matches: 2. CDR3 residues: CASSQPGGDEQYF. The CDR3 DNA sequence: TGCGCCAGCAGCCAACCAGGGGGCGACGAGCAGTACTTC.

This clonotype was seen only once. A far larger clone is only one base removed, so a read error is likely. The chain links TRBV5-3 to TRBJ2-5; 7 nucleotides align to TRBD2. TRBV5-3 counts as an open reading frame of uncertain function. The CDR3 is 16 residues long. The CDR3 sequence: CASSLGSRSAGESQYF. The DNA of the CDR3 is TGTGCCAGCAGCTTAGGAAGCAGGTCGGCGGGGGAGAGCCAGTACTTC.

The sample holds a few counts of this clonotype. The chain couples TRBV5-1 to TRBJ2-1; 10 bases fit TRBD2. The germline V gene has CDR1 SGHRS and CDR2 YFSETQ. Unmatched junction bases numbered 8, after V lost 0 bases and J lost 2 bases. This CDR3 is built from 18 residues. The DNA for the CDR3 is TGCGCCAGCAGCTTGGCCTCCCTAGCGGGGGCGGCCTACAATGAGCAGTTCTTC. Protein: CASSLASLAGAAYNEQFF.

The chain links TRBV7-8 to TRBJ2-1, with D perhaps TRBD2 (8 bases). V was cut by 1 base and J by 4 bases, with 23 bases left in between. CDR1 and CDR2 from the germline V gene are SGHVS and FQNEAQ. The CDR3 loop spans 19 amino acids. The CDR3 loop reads CASSLVPGGESGGYNEQFF. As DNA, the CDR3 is TGTGCCAGCAGCTTAGTCCCAGGGGGGGAGAGCGGGGGTTACAATGAGCAGTTCTTC. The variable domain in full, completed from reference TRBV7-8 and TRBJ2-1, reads GAGVSQSPRYKVAKRGQDVALRCDPISGHVSLFWYQQALGQGPEFLTYFQNEAQLDKSGLPSDRFFAERPEGSVSTLKIQRTQQEDSAVYLCASSLVPGGESGGYNEQFFGPGTRLTVL.

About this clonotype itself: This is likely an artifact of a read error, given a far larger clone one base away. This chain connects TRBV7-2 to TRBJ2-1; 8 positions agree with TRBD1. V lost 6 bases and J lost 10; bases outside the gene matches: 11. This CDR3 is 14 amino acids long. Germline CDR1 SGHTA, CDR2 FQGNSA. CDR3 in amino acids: CASRRDRGTYEQFF. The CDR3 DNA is TGTGCCAGCAGACGAGACAGGGGCACCTACGAGCAGTTCTTC.